This TCR beta chain was sequenced in a study of CD8 T cells in Susac syndrome. Random hexamers were used to reverse transcribe 0.5 to 1 ug of RNA. The amplification used immunoSEQ multiplex PCR on TCR beta CDR3; it spanned 54 Vbeta and 13 Jbeta. TCRdb reprocessed the immunoSEQ multiplex PCR reads via MiXCR and lists one record per CDR3 protein. The table has some 140,000 distinct CDR3 sequences, over 75% seen once. Notes on this clonotype: Its antigen remains unknown.

Study observations and caveats: By the study's own acknowledgment, its TCR sequencing and HLA analysis included relatively few individuals.

Stable or active relapsing-remitting multiple sclerosis, untreated and meeting revised McDonald criteria, defined the controls. The receptor comes from a human donor with multiple sclerosis. Sequenced input: CD8+ T cells from PBMCs.

As DNA, the CDR3 is TGTGCCAGCAGTTACCTGGCAGAGAGGCCCGGGGAGCTGTTTTTT. It translates to CASSYLAERPGELFF. The chain links TRBV6-5 to TRBJ2-2; no reliable D call. The V gene's germline CDR1 is MNHEY and CDR2 SVGAGI. The CDR3 totals 15 residues. The V and J ends lost 2 bases and 6 bases respectively, with 13 bases between them.